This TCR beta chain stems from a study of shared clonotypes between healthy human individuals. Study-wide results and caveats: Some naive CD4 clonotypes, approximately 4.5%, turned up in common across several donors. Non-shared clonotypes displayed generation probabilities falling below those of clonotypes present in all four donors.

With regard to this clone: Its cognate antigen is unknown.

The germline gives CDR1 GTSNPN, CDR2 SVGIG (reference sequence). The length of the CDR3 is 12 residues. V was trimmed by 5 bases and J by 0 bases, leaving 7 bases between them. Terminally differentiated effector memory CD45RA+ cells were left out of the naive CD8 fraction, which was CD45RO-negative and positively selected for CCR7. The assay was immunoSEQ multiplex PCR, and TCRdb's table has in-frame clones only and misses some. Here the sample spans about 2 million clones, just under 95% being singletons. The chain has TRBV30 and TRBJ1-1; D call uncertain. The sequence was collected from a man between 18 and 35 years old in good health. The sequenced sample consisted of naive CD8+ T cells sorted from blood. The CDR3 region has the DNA TGTGCCTGGGTCGAAATGAACACTGAAGCTTTCTTT. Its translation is CAWVEMNTEAFF.